These T cell receptor beta chains were read from a single sample in a study of blood T cell repertoires in COVID-19. Clones were read by immunoSEQ multiplex PCR, and TCRdb kept only the in-frame ones, dropping some. The sample shows roughly 180,000 clones, about 85% of them seen only once. The sequenced material came from peripheral blood. Receptor source: a man aged 55 to 70 who had recovered from COVID-19. The CDR3 runs from the conserved cysteine through the conserved F or W. The D gene is left open where the match is weak. Size tells how often a clone was seen (once, few, many) or the class of an expanded clone, and some rows leave it out.

d_gene: NA; j_gene: TRBJ2-7; v_gene: TRBV6-1; abundance: NA; CDR3nt: TGTGCCAGCAGTGAAGCGGGGCGAGGGGACAACTACGAGCAGTACTTC; CDR3aa: CASSEAGRGDNYEQYF
d_gene: NA; j_gene: TRBJ1-5; v_gene: TRBV5-1; abundance: NA; CDR3nt: TGCGCCAGCAGCTTGCTTGGGGCAGATACTAATCAGCCCCAGCATTTT; CDR3aa: CASSLLGADTNQPQHF
d_gene: NA; j_gene: TRBJ1-5; v_gene: TRBV6-5; abundance: NA; CDR3nt: TGTGCCAGCTCGAGGGAGGTTGGCAATCAGCCCCAGCATTTT; CDR3aa: CASSREVGNQPQHF
d_gene: NA; j_gene: TRBJ2-1; v_gene: TRBV13; abundance: NA; CDR3nt: TGTGCCAGCAGCTCATCACAGGGTAACGGGTACAATGAGCAGTTCTTC; CDR3aa: CASSSSQGNGYNEQFF
d_gene: TRBD1; j_gene: TRBJ2-1; v_gene: TRBV24-1; abundance: NA; CDR3nt: TGTGCCACCAGCGACAGGGGGGGATTTCGGGACTACAATGAGCAGTTCTTC; CDR3aa: CATSDRGGFRDYNEQFF
d_gene: TRBD2; j_gene: TRBJ2-3; v_gene: TRBV19; abundance: NA; CDR3nt: TGTGCCACCGCAGGCGGGGGGGCAGGAGATACGCAGTATTTT; CDR3aa: CATAGGGAGDTQYF
d_gene: TRBD1; j_gene: TRBJ1-5; v_gene: TRBV9; abundance: many; CDR3nt: TGTGCCAGCAGCGTAACCGGGACAGAAGAACAGCCCCAGCATTTT; CDR3aa: CASSVTGTEEQPQHF
d_gene: NA; j_gene: TRBJ2-5; v_gene: TRBV7-2; abundance: NA; CDR3nt: TGTGCCAGCAGCTTTGCCGGGACAACGGAGGAGACCCAGTACTTC; CDR3aa: CASSFAGTTEETQYF
d_gene: NA; j_gene: TRBJ1-1; v_gene: TRBV19; abundance: NA; CDR3nt: TGTGCCAGTATGCTAAGGCGGGTTACTTCGACTGAAGCTTTCTTT; CDR3aa: CASMLRRVTSTEAFF
d_gene: NA; j_gene: TRBJ2-2; v_gene: TRBV18; abundance: NA; CDR3nt: TGTGCCAGCTCACTCCTACGAAGCACCGGGGAGCTGTTTTTT; CDR3aa: CASSLLRSTGELFF
d_gene: TRBD1; j_gene: TRBJ1-2; v_gene: TRBV12-3/TRBV12-4; abundance: NA; CDR3nt: TGTGCCAGCGCTCCAGGGGGTGGCGGCTACACCTTC; CDR3aa: CASAPGGGGYTF
d_gene: TRBD1; j_gene: TRBJ1-6; v_gene: TRBV18; abundance: NA; CDR3nt: TGTGCCAGCTCACCATACAGGGGGCGAGGGTCACCCCTCCACTTT; CDR3aa: CASSPYRGRGSPLHF
d_gene: NA; j_gene: TRBJ1-2; v_gene: TRBV7-9; abundance: NA; CDR3nt: TGTGCCAGCAGCTTAGCGGGCCATGGCTACACCTTC; CDR3aa: CASSLAGHGYTF
d_gene: NA; j_gene: TRBJ1-6; v_gene: TRBV3-1/TRBV3-2; abundance: NA; CDR3nt: TGTGCCAGCAGCCAAGTACAGGGCGGCGGTTCACCCCTCCACTTT; CDR3aa: CASSQVQGGGSPLHF